This entry describes one T cell receptor (beta chain). These data belong to a study of blood T cell repertoires in COVID-19. On the study more broadly: Acute and convalescent COVID-19 specimens originated in the United States, Italy and Spain. Sources were T cells, B-cell-depleted T cells, or PBMCs; the material itself was cDNA or gDNA.

V was pared by 2 bases and J by 0 bases, with 11 bases between. The CDR3 has 16 amino acids. Germline CDR1 LGHNT, CDR2 FRNRAP. Per the study methods: Reference gene primer amplification in the assay estimated nucleated cell counts. The repertoire was sequenced with immunoSEQ multiplex PCR; TCRdb's copy has only in-frame clones and lacks some. The DNA gave D and trimming, while V, J and clone size come from that table. Of roughly 140,000 clones in the sample, approximately 85% were seen once. The sequence came from a man aged 50 or older with acute or convalescent COVID-19. The rearrangement joins TRBV12-5 to TRBJ1-3; D is uncertain. Material for sequencing was peripheral blood. CDR3 bases: TGTGCTAGTGGTTTGTCACTAGGGATCTCTGGAAACACCATATATTTT. This encodes CASGLSLGISGNTIYF.